The T cell receptor (beta chain) described here comes from a study of blood T cell repertoires in COVID-19. Overall study context: Sites across the United States, Italy and Spain contributed samples from acute and convalescent COVID-19.

This clone has only one observation. A read error may produce the germline difference seen at one junction end. In the original processing: Reference gene primer amplification gave estimated nucleated cell counts. Clones were read by immunoSEQ multiplex PCR, and TCRdb kept only the in-frame ones, dropping some. For V, J and clone size, that table is used; D and trimming come from the DNA. Here the sample spans 250,000 to 300,000 clones, 75% to 90% being singletons. This CDR3 contains 16 residues. Per the germline V gene, CDR1 is SGDLS and CDR2 is YYNGEE. The V gene is TRBV9, the J gene TRBJ1-6; 7 bases agree with TRBD1. Sequenced: peripheral blood. The sequence came from an older woman with acute or convalescent COVID-19. CDR3 loop: CVSNRQGGSYNSPLHF. The CDR3 nucleotides are TGTGTCAGCAACAGACAGGGAGGCTCCTATAATTCACCCCTCCACTTT.